These T cell receptor beta chains were read from a single sample in a study of radiotherapy plus CTLA-4 blockade in lung cancer. The method was immunoSEQ multiplex PCR; TCRdb's version includes in-frame clones alone and lacks a portion of them. The top ten hold 7.1% of the sample, which has 55,000 to 80,000 clones, roughly 80% seen once. The specimen was peripheral blood, collected from a patient treated with radiotherapy plus ipilimumab. The source of these receptors is a human donor with non-small cell lung cancer who had a complete response to radiotherapy plus ipilimumab. Both conserved end residues are part of each CDR3. The D gene is left open where the match is weak. Clone size is shown for a subset of rows, as once, few, many or a class of expanded clone.

>TRBV5-6|NA|medium-sized|TRBJ1-4|15
CASSLGGHINEKLFF
TGTGCCAGCAGCTTGGGGGGGCATATTAATGAAAAACTGTTTTTT
>TRBV14|TRBD1|NA|TRBJ1-1|12
CASSATGVEAFF
TGTGCCAGCAGCGCGACAGGGGTAGAAGCTTTCTTT
>TRBV6-1|TRBD1|once|TRBJ1-2|13
CASSPGQEYGYTF
TGTGCCAGCAGCCCCGGACAGGAATATGGCTACACCTTC
>TRBV7-2|TRBD1|NA|TRBJ1-2|14
CASSSDRGVYGYTF
TGTGCCAGCAGCTCGGACAGGGGAGTGTATGGCTACACCTTC
>TRBV6-5|NA|NA|TRBJ1-2|13
CASSSGYNYGYTF
TGTGCCAGTTCTTCAGGGTATAACTATGGCTACACCTTC
>TRBV2|NA|NA|TRBJ1-4|13
CASRAGSDEKLFF
TGTGCCAGCAGGGCAGGGTCGGATGAAAAACTGTTTTTT
>TRBV27|NA|NA|TRBJ1-3|17
CASSLGTGPTSGNTIYF
TGTGCCAGCAGTTTAGGGACGGGACCGACCTCTGGAAACACCATATATTTT
>TRBV11-2|TRBD2|NA|TRBJ2-2|16
CASSRGLAGSTGELFF
TGTGCCAGCAGCCGGGGACTAGCGGGAAGTACCGGGGAGCTGTTTTTT
>TRBV29-1|NA|NA|TRBJ1-1|14
CSVLRGAGNTEAFF
TGCAGCGTTTTGAGGGGAGCGGGGAACACTGAAGCTTTCTTT
>TRBV14|NA|NA|TRBJ2-5|15
CASSGSGTVKKTQYF
TGTGCCAGCTCGGGATCCGGGACTGTTAAAAAGACCCAGTACTTC
>TRBV11-3|NA|NA|TRBJ2-3|13
CASSSYIGGTQYF
TGTGCCAGCAGCTCTTATATAGGGGGTACGCAGTATTTT
>TRBV2|NA|NA|TRBJ1-5|14
CASSPLSKDQPQHF
TGTGCCAGCAGTCCACTATCCAAAGACCAGCCCCAGCATTTT
>TRBV7-2|NA|NA|TRBJ2-1|13
CANSEDGYNEQFF
TGTGCCAACAGCGAAGACGGATACAATGAGCAGTTCTTC
>TRBV30|NA|NA|TRBJ1-5|14
CAWSTPQGREPQHF
TGTGCCTGGAGCACCCCGCAGGGGAGGGAGCCCCAGCATTTT
>TRBV4-3|NA|NA|TRBJ2-2|20
CASSQSVPGQKVPGTGELFF
TGCGCCAGCAGCCAGTCCGTTCCGGGCCAAAAGGTGCCGGGTACCGGGGAGCTGTTTTTT
>TRBV6-4|TRBD2|NA|TRBJ2-5|15
CASTGLAGGLETQYF
TGTGCCAGCACCGGACTAGCGGGGGGTCTCGAGACCCAGTACTTC
>TRBV7-2|NA|NA|TRBJ2-5|12
CASSLFLETQYF
TGTGCCAGCAGCCTATTTTTGGAGACCCAGTACTTC
>TRBV30|NA|NA|TRBJ1-3|12
CAWSVQITTIYF
TGTGCCTGGAGTGTACAGATCACCACCATATATTTT
>TRBV6-5|TRBD2|once|TRBJ2-4|14
CASRPGLAANIQYF
TGTGCCAGCAGACCGGGACTAGCGGCAAACATTCAGTACTTC
>TRBV11-3|NA|few|TRBJ1-6|16
CASSFLSGTYNSPLHF
TGTGCCAGCAGCTTTCTCTCAGGGACTTATAATTCACCCCTCCACTTT
>TRBV7-2|NA|NA|TRBJ1-3|11
CASSLGNTIYF
TGTGCCAGCAGCTTAGGAAACACCATATATTTT
>TRBV12-5|NA|few|TRBJ1-6|15
CASGLVVAGRSPLHF
TGTGCTAGTGGTTTGGTAGTGGCAGGGAGGTCACCCCTCCACTTT